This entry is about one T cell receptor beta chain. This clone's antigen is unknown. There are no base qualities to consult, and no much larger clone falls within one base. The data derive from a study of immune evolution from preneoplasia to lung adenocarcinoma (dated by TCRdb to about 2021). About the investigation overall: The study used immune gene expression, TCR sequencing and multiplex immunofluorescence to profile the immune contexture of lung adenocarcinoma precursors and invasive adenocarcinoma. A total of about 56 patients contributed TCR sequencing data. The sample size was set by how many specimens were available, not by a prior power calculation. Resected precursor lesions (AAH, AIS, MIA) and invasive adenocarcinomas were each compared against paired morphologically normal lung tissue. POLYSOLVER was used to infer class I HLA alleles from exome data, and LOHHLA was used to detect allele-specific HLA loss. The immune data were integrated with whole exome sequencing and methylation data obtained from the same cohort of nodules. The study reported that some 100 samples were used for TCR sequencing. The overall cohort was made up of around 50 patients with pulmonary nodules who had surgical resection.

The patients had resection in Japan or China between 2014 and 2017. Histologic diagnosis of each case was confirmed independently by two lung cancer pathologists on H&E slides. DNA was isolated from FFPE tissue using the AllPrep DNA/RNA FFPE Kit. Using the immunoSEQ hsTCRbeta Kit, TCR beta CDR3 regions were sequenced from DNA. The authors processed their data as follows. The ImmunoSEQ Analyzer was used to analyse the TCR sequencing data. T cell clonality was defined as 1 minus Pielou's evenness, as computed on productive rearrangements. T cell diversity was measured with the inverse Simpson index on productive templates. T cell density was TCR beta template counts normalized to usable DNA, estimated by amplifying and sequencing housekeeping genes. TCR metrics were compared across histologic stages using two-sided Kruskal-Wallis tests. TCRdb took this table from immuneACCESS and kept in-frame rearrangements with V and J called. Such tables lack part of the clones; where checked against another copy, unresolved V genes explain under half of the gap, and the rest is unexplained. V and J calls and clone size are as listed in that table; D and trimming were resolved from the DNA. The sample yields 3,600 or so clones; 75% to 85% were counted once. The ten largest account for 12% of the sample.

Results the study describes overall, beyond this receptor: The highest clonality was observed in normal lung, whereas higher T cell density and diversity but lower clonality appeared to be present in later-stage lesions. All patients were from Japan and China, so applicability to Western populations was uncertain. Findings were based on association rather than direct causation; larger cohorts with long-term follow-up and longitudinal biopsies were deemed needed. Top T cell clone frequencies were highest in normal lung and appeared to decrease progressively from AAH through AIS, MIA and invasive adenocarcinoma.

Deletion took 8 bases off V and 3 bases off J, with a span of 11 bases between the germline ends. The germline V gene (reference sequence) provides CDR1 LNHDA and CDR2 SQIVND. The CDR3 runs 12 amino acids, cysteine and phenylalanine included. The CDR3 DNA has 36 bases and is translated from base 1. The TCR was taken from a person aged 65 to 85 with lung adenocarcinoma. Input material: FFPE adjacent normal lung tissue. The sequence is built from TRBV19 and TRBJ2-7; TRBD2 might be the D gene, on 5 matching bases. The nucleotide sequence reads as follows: TGTGCCAGTGGCCGGGGAGACTACGAGCAGTACTTC. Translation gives CASGRGDYEQYF.